This T cell receptor beta chain appears in the sequencing data of a study of T cells in localized non-small cell lung cancer. As regards this clone: Its antigen is currently unknown. The same CDR3 can be traced to other DNA sequences in this sample.

Generated by immunoSEQ multiplex PCR, the TCRdb table keeps only in-frame clones and is missing some. The sample has over 45,000 clones, over 85% seen once; the top ten hold less than 25%. Broader study findings: Longer overall survival associated with higher blood T cell density; shorter survival with higher adjacent-lung clonality. Uninvolved nearby lung showed the greatest T cell clonality, exceeding that found in tumor. Owing to sequencing of a solitary tumor region, heterogeneity cannot be discounted. A median of approximately 54 clones ranked among the top 100 in tumor appeared in adjacent lung.

The CDR3 extends over 12 amino acids. Trimming took off 1 base at V and 6 bases at J, with 4 bases between the two ends. Looked up from germline, CDR1 is SGHTA and CDR2 is FQGTGA. This receptor was taken from a man aged 35 to 69 with stage I squamous cell lung carcinoma. This sequence joins TRBV7-3 and TRBJ2-1; the D is unclear. Here the sequenced sample was peripheral blood, taken before any cancer treatment. CDR3 bases: TGTGCCAGCAGCTTAAACGGCAATGAGCAGTTCTTC. As protein: CASSLNGNEQFF.